This T cell receptor (beta chain) was recorded in a study of blood T cell repertoires in COVID-19 (dated by TCRdb to about 2020). Describing the broader study: Samples covering the acute and convalescent phases of COVID-19 were provided by collaborators in the United States, Italy and Spain. The prospective study material was composed of cDNA or gDNA derived from T cells, B-cell-depleted T cells, or PBMCs. Subjects who had been exposed to COVID-19, were actively infected with it, or had recovered from it provided the deeply sampled blood TCRbeta repertoires that made up the dataset. A freely available public database, intended as a resource for researchers studying the immune response to SARS-CoV-2, is where the repertoires were released. The samples were drawn from the first 160 participants of the ongoing ImmuneRACE study and from under 1,500 subjects provided by 6 global collaborators. A de-identified subject ID, COVID-19 status, age in years and sex were almost always included in the sample metadata. Where HLA class I and class II types were available, the types were taken from metadata supplied by the sample provider, not from assay-based typing.

Paper-wide results and their limitations: The quantity of clinical and demographic metadata differed by source and by participant and was supplied without curation.

The immunoSEQ Assay, a bias-controlled multiplex PCR, was used to amplify TCRbeta CDR3 regions from genomic DNA. The published analysis was carried out like this. Nucleated cell counts per sample were estimated from amplification of reference gene primers within the assay. To quantify the absolute abundance of each unique TCRbeta CDR3 rearrangement, sequence reads were collapsed and filtered. For each sample, productive Simpson clonality was calculated as the square root of Simpson's diversity index across productive rearrangements. TCRdb stores this immuneACCESS table with in-frame sequences only. Part of the clones is absent; in the studies checked, under half of the shortfall reflects unresolved V genes, and no reason is known for the rest. Clone size and the V and J calls come from that table; the DNA yielded D and trimming. This sample comprises around 250,000 clones, 80% to 90% of them detected only once. The top ten hold roughly 5.8% of the sample.

For this clone: It lacks a known antigen. Base qualities are not provided; no much larger clone lies one nucleotide away.

Unmatched junction bases come to 3, with V trimmed by 0 bases and J by 1 base. CDR1 is given as MDHEN and CDR2 as SYDVKM, both from the germline V gene. The CDR3 runs 17 amino acids, cysteine and phenylalanine included. Only CDR3 DNA remains: 51 bases, in frame from the first base. Each collaborating institution followed its own protocols to collect whole blood in K2EDTA tubes. Collaborator samples were shipped for TCRbeta analysis as frozen whole blood, isolated PBMCs, or DNA extracted from either sample type. The chain was built from TRBV28 and TRBJ2-5; 12 junctional bases match TRBD2. Sequenced: peripheral blood. This receptor was obtained from a man aged 60 to 69 with acute or convalescent COVID-19. The encoded CDR3 is CASSLWASGRGQETQYF. The nucleotides are TGTGCCAGCAGTTTATGGGCTAGCGGGAGGGGCCAAGAGACCCAGTACTTC.